A selection of T cell receptor beta chains follows, all from one sample in a study of shared clonotypes between healthy human individuals. Some clones are missing from TCRdb's copy, which holds only in-frame ones; the method was immunoSEQ multiplex PCR. Of roughly 570,000 clones listed, nearly 98% are singletons. The sample was naive CD8+ T cells sorted from blood. These receptors all come from a man aged 30-40 years in good health. Both conserved end residues are part of each CDR3. The order of the fields is J gene, D gene, clone size, V gene, CDR3 DNA, CDR3 protein. A D gene is named only where the DNA matches it firmly. The listing skips clone size in some rows; elsewhere it reads once, few, many or a size class.

J: TRBJ2-3; D: NA; size: NA; V: TRBV27; DNA: TGTGCCAGCAGTTTATCCGCTAGCCGCACAGATACGCAGTATTTT; CDR3: CASSLSASRTDTQYF
J: TRBJ1-3; D: NA; size: NA; V: TRBV4-1; DNA: TGCGCCAGCAGCCCTCTTATTTTATCTGGAAACACCATATATTTT; CDR3: CASSPLILSGNTIYF
J: TRBJ2-3; D: NA; size: NA; V: TRBV6-6; DNA: TGTGCCAGCAGTTCCATAATCGCAGGGGATACGCAGTATTTT; CDR3: CASSSIIAGDTQYF
J: TRBJ2-7; D: NA; size: NA; V: TRBV6-1; DNA: TGTGCCAGCAGTGCCACCCCCGGGAGCCAAGCCTACGAGCAGTACTTC; CDR3: CASSATPGSQAYEQYF
J: TRBJ2-7; D: NA; size: NA; V: TRBV6-1; DNA: TGTGCCAGCAGTGAGAGTCGGAACTCCTACGAGCAGTACTTC; CDR3: CASSESRNSYEQYF
J: TRBJ2-1; D: NA; size: once; V: TRBV5-4; DNA: TGTGCCAGCAGCCCGGACAGATACAATGAGCAGTTCTTC; CDR3: CASSPDRYNEQFF
J: TRBJ2-7; D: TRBD1; size: NA; V: TRBV4-3; DNA: TGCGCCAGCAGCCAAGCCCTCTCGAGGGGGCTTGTTACCTACGAGCAGTACTTC; CDR3: CASSQALSRGLVTYEQYF
J: TRBJ2-7; D: TRBD2; size: NA; V: TRBV27; DNA: TGTGCCAGCAGCATCTTGCAGCCGGGAGGGCCCTCCTACGAGCAGTACTTC; CDR3: CASSILQPGGPSYEQYF
J: TRBJ2-3; D: NA; size: NA; V: TRBV7-9; DNA: TGTGCCAGCAGCTTAGTAAGTCGATCAGATACGCAGTATTTT; CDR3: CASSLVSRSDTQYF
J: TRBJ2-1; D: NA; size: NA; V: TRBV5-4; DNA: TGTGCCAGCAGCTTGAGGGGGTATGGGGATGAGCAGTTCTTC; CDR3: CASSLRGYGDEQFF
J: TRBJ2-3; D: TRBD2; size: NA; V: TRBV9; DNA: TGTGCCAGCAGCGTGGGACTAGGTCCAGATACGCAGTATTTT; CDR3: CASSVGLGPDTQYF
J: TRBJ2-7; D: TRBD2; size: once; V: TRBV4-1; DNA: TGCGCCAGCAGCCAAGGGGCTAGCGGGAGAGACGAGCAGTACTTC; CDR3: CASSQGASGRDEQYF
J: TRBJ1-2; D: NA; size: NA; V: TRBV20-1; DNA: TGCAGTGCTAGAGAATTGTATGGCTACACCTTC; CDR3: CSARELYGYTF
J: TRBJ2-1; D: NA; size: NA; V: TRBV5-1; DNA: TGCGCCAGCAGCTTGCTGGGCCGTCAGGATGAGCAGTTCTTC; CDR3: CASSLLGRQDEQFF
J: TRBJ2-4; D: NA; size: NA; V: TRBV9; DNA: TGTGCCAGCAGCTTTGGAACCAAAAACATTCAGTACTTC; CDR3: CASSFGTKNIQYF
J: TRBJ2-7; D: TRBD2; size: NA; V: TRBV14; DNA: TGTGCCAGCAGCCTTTTAGCGGGCTACGAGCAGTACTTC; CDR3: CASSLLAGYEQYF
J: TRBJ2-2; D: TRBD2; size: NA; V: TRBV7-8; DNA: TGTGCCAGCAGCAAAATCACTAGCGGGAGCCGTACCGGGGAGCTGTTTTTT; CDR3: CASSKITSGSRTGELFF
J: TRBJ1-5; D: TRBD1; size: NA; V: TRBV4-3; DNA: TGCGCCAGCAGCCAGGGGACAGTTAGCAATCAGCCCCAGCATTTT; CDR3: CASSQGTVSNQPQHF
J: TRBJ2-1; D: TRBD2; size: NA; V: TRBV7-9; DNA: TGTGCCGGAAACCGGGCGGGAGGTCTAAACAATGAGCAGTTCTTC; CDR3: CAGNRAGGLNNEQFF
J: TRBJ2-1; D: NA; size: NA; V: TRBV11-3; DNA: TGTGCCAGCAGCCACTTGGGGGCCCTCAATGAGCAGTTCTTC; CDR3: CASSHLGALNEQFF
J: TRBJ2-7; D: NA; size: NA; V: TRBV7-8; DNA: TGTGCCAGCAGCTTAGGGGGAAACTACGAGCAGTACTTC; CDR3: CASSLGGNYEQYF
J: TRBJ2-7; D: NA; size: NA; V: TRBV18; DNA: TGTGCCAGCTCACCAAGCGGAGAATACTACGAGCAGTACTTC; CDR3: CASSPSGEYYEQYF
J: TRBJ2-7; D: NA; size: NA; V: TRBV5-4; DNA: TGTGCCAGCAGCTCGGGACACCGGGCCTACGAGCAGTACTTC; CDR3: CASSSGHRAYEQYF
J: TRBJ2-7; D: NA; size: NA; V: TRBV19; DNA: TGTGCCAGTAGTGTGTCGTTCTCCTACGAGCAGTACTTC; CDR3: CASSVSFSYEQYF
J: TRBJ1-5; D: NA; size: NA; V: TRBV9; DNA: TGTGCCAGCAGCCCACAGGGAAGTAGCAATCAGCCCCAGCATTTT; CDR3: CASSPQGSSNQPQHF
J: TRBJ2-7; D: TRBD1; size: NA; V: TRBV18; DNA: TGTGCCAGCTCAAGGCTAGAGACAGGGGGCAACGAGCAGTACTTC; CDR3: CASSRLETGGNEQYF
J: TRBJ2-7; D: NA; size: NA; V: TRBV5-5; DNA: TGTGCCAGCAGCATTGCGCCACAATCCGAGCAGTACTTC; CDR3: CASSIAPQSEQYF
J: TRBJ2-7; D: NA; size: NA; V: TRBV5-1; DNA: TGCGCCAGCAGCTTGGGAGGGTCGGGTCCCATCTACGAGCAGTACTTC; CDR3: CASSLGGSGPIYEQYF
J: TRBJ2-1; D: NA; size: NA; V: TRBV6-5; DNA: TGTGCCAGCAGCAAGGGAATTGGCTCATACAATGAGCAGTTCTTC; CDR3: CASSKGIGSYNEQFF
J: TRBJ2-1; D: NA; size: few; V: TRBV9; DNA: TGTGCCAGCAGCGCCTGGGACTTCTCCGGCAATGAGCAGTTCTTC; CDR3: CASSAWDFSGNEQFF
J: TRBJ2-1; D: NA; size: NA; V: TRBV5-1; DNA: TGCGCCAGCAGCTTGGAGGGGGTAGGTGATGAGCAGTTCTTC; CDR3: CASSLEGVGDEQFF
J: TRBJ2-7; D: NA; size: NA; V: TRBV27; DNA: TGTGCCAGCAGTTTACCCGGACGGGAGCAGTACTTC; CDR3: CASSLPGREQYF
J: TRBJ2-3; D: TRBD2; size: NA; V: TRBV6-5; DNA: TGTGCCAGCAGTTACGCTAGCGGAAATAGGGATACGCAGTATTTT; CDR3: CASSYASGNRDTQYF
J: TRBJ1-5; D: NA; size: NA; V: TRBV28; DNA: TGTGCCAGCAGTCACAGGGGCAATCAGCCCCAGCATTTT; CDR3: CASSHRGNQPQHF
J: TRBJ2-7; D: TRBD1; size: NA; V: TRBV27; DNA: TGTGCCAGCAGTTACGGGTCGACAGGGCGTTATCTCTACGAGCAGTACTTC; CDR3: CASSYGSTGRYLYEQYF
J: TRBJ2-1; D: TRBD2; size: NA; V: TRBV7-3; DNA: TGTGCCAGCAGCTTAAGTAGCAGACTAGCGGGAGTTCCCCTTGGGGACAATGAGCAGTTCTTC; CDR3: CASSLSSRLAGVPLGDNEQFF
J: TRBJ2-2; D: NA; size: NA; V: TRBV29-1; DNA: TGCAGCGTAGAGACAGAGAACACCGGGGAGCTGTTTTTT; CDR3: CSVETENTGELFF
J: TRBJ2-7; D: NA; size: NA; V: TRBV4-3; DNA: TGCGCCAGCAGCTCGAGATTGGACAGCCGCTACGAGCAGTACTTC; CDR3: CASSSRLDSRYEQYF
J: TRBJ2-5; D: NA; size: NA; V: TRBV6-4; DNA: TGTGCCAGCGGAGTGCAGGGATTGGTTGAGACCCAGTACTTC; CDR3: CASGVQGLVETQYF
J: TRBJ1-1; D: NA; size: once; V: TRBV2; DNA: TGTGCCAGCAGTGACGCGATGAACACTGAAGCTTTCTTT; CDR3: CASSDAMNTEAFF
J: TRBJ2-7; D: NA; size: NA; V: TRBV6-5; DNA: TGTGCCAGCAGTTACTGGGCGCCGAACTCCTACGAGCAGTACTTC; CDR3: CASSYWAPNSYEQYF
J: TRBJ2-7; D: NA; size: NA; V: TRBV4-1; DNA: TGCGCCAGCAGCCATTCCGGAGGGGAGGCAAGCGAGCAGTACTTC; CDR3: CASSHSGGEASEQYF
J: TRBJ1-2; D: NA; size: NA; V: TRBV28; DNA: TGTGCCAGCAGTTTAGCCCGGGCGTATGGCTACACCTTC; CDR3: CASSLARAYGYTF
J: TRBJ1-2; D: TRBD1; size: NA; V: TRBV6-1; DNA: TGTGCCAGCATTGATACCCCGGGACAGGGGGTTTCCTATGGCTACACCTTC; CDR3: CASIDTPGQGVSYGYTF
J: TRBJ2-5; D: TRBD2; size: NA; V: TRBV18; DNA: TGTGCCAGCTCACCGGGTGCCGTAACTAGCGGGAGGGCCATGGAGACCCAGTACTTC; CDR3: CASSPGAVTSGRAMETQYF
J: TRBJ2-1; D: TRBD1; size: once; V: TRBV29-1; DNA: TGCAGCGTTGAAGGTGCCGGGACAGGGGTATACAATGAGCAGTTCTTC; CDR3: CSVEGAGTGVYNEQFF